One sample yielded the 14 T cell receptor beta chains listed below, sequenced in a study of blood T cell repertoires in COVID-19. Using immunoSEQ multiplex PCR, the repertoire was profiled, and TCRdb retains in-frame clones only, with some absent. The sample holds about 260,000 clones, approximately 86% seen once. Sequences were obtained from peripheral blood. Receptors originate from a man aged 30 to 45 with active or convalescent COVID-19.

V gene TRBV19 combines with J gene TRBJ1-1; D call uncertain. CDR3 size: 16 residues. Germline V CDR1 and CDR2: LNHDA, SQIVND (reference sequence). Trimming pared 3 bases from V and 2 bases from J, leaving 16 bases between. CDR3 sequence (DNA): TGTGCCAGTAGTATTCCGCTAACAAGAGGAAACACTGAAGCTTTCTTT. The encoded protein is CASSIPLTRGNTEAFF.

This clone was detected only once. The chain uses TRBV5-1 and TRBJ1-2; TRBD1 might be the D (5 bases). Looked up from germline, CDR1 is SGHRS and CDR2 is YFSETQ. Trimming cost V 0 bases and J 3 bases, with 18 bases left between them. The CDR3 has 17 amino acids. The CDR3 is CASSLASLRGTYYGYTF. The CDR3 DNA sequence: TGCGCCAGCAGCTTGGCCTCCCTTCGGGGGACCTACTATGGCTACACCTTC. Supplemented by reference TRBV5-1 and TRBJ1-2, the full variable domain reads KAGVTQTPRYLIKTRGQQVTLSCSPISGHRSVSWYQQTPGQGLQFLFEYFSETQRNKGNFPGRFSGRQFSNSRSEMNVSTLELGDSALYLCASSLASLRGTYYGYTFGSGTRLTVV.

The chain employs TRBV7-9 and TRBJ2-5; TRBD1 matches 10 bases. V dropped 2 bases and J dropped 1; count of bases not matched to a gene: 4. Germline assignment: CDR1 SEHNR and CDR2 FQNEAQ (reference sequence). The CDR3 is 16 amino acids. The CDR3 DNA follows: TGTGCCAGCAGCTTACAGGGACAGGGGTTCCAAGAGACCCAGTACTTC. It encodes CASSLQGQGFQETQYF.

The J gene is TRBJ2-3, the V gene TRBV3-1 (or the pseudogene TRBV3-2), with TRBD2 matching 7 bases. V dropped 5 bases and J dropped 1; count of bases not matched to a gene: 3. This CDR3 has 14 amino acids. The germline V gene has CDR1 LGHDT and CDR2 YNNKEL (reference sequence). The CDR3 DNA reads TGTGCCAGCAGCATAAGCGGGGGCACAGATACGCAGTATTTT. The encoded protein is CASSISGGTDTQYF.

The V gene is TRBV6-1, the J gene TRBJ2-4; no definite D call. This CDR3 contains 15 residues. Germline loops: CDR1 MNHNS, CDR2 SASEGT. Deletions cut 7 bases from V and 5 bases from J, with 18 bases between. CDR3 region: CASTDFSRFQNIQYF. DNA for the CDR3: TGTGCCAGCACTGACTTTTCACGGTTCCAAAACATTCAGTACTTC.

The rearrangement joins TRBV6-1 to TRBJ1-2; D is unclear. There are 13 residues in the CDR3. V was pared by 3 bases and J by 4 bases, with 9 bases between. The germline V gene encodes CDR1 MNHNS and CDR2 SASEGT. CDR3 in amino acids: CASSEEVIYGYTF. The CDR3 DNA is TGTGCCAGCAGTGAGGAGGTGATCTATGGCTACACCTTC.

The rearrangement links TRBV10-3 to TRBJ1-6, with 7 bases identical to TRBD1. Germline values: CDR1 ENHRY, CDR2 SYGVKD. V shed 6 bases and J 4 bases; nucleotides not matched to a gene: 9. The CDR3 sequence is 16 residues long. This CDR3 is CAIRDGDRDYNSPLHF. Here the CDR3 DNA reads TGTGCCATCAGAGACGGAGACAGGGATTATAATTCACCCCTCCACTTT.

This chain connects TRBV5-6 to TRBJ2-2; 8 bases align to TRBD1. The ends lost 4 bases at V and 3 bases at J; junction bases unmatched: 5. Germline CDR1 and CDR2: SGHDT and YYEEEE. The CDR3 is 15 residues long. CDR3 sequence: CASSQKTGDTGELFF. In nucleotides, the CDR3 is TGTGCCAGCAGCCAGAAGACAGGGGACACCGGGGAGCTGTTTTTT. Complete variable domain (other parts from reference TRBV5-6 and TRBJ2-2): DAGVTQSPTHLIKTRGQQVTLRCSPKSGHDTVSWYQQALGQGPQFIFQYYEEEERQRGNFPDRFSGHQFPNYSSELNVNALLLGDSALYLCASSQKTGDTGELFFGEGSRLTVL.

This clone has a handful of counts. The chain combines TRBV10-2 with TRBJ2-5; 9 positions match TRBD1. From germline, CDR1 is WSHSY and CDR2 SAAADI. With 7 bases clipped from V and 0 bases from J, the junction kept 6 bases outside the gene matches. The CDR3 length is 15 residues. The CDR3 sequence is CASTAGQGDQETQYF. The CDR3, as DNA: TGCGCCAGCACTGCGGGACAGGGTGACCAAGAGACCCAGTACTTC.

This chain uses TRBV7-9 with TRBJ2-7; D is possibly TRBD1 (5 bases). V was pared by 4 bases and J by 4 bases, with 26 bases between. In germline, CDR1 is SEHNR, CDR2 FQNEAQ (reference sequence). The CDR3 length is 18 residues. CDR3 sequence: CASSSPGQDLRPSYEQYF. For the CDR3, the DNA is TGTGCCAGCAGCTCGCCCGGACAAGACCTACGGCCATCTTACGAGCAGTACTTC.

This rearrangement joins TRBV7-8 to TRBJ2-3; D uncertain. This CDR3 has 12 residues. V was cut by 3 bases and J by 4 bases, with 5 bases left in between. The V gene's germline CDR1 is SGHVS and CDR2 FQNEAQ. CDR3 bases: TGTGCCAGCAGCTTTTCATCAGATACGCAGTATTTT. Encoded protein: CASSFSSDTQYF.

The rearrangement links TRBV19 to TRBJ1-1, with 8 bases matching TRBD1. V was pared by 5 bases and J by 10 bases, with 15 bases of the junction left unmatched. Germline V gene sequence: CDR1 LNHDA, CDR2 SQIVND (reference sequence). This CDR3 is 15 amino acids long. CDR3 nucleotides: TGTGCCAGTAGTCCAGGACAGGGCGGTCAATTTTTAGCTTTCTTT. Translation gives CASSPGQGGQFLAFF.

This clone showed up just once. The chain is built from TRBV4-3 and TRBJ2-1; D is perhaps TRBD2 (7 bases). The CDR3 totals 17 residues. Germline loops: CDR1 LGHNA, CDR2 YSLEER. Trimming shortened V by 4 bases and J by 7 bases, and 23 bases separated the two germline ends. The chain's CDR3 is CASSRVVAGAGENEQFF. For the CDR3, the DNA is TGCGCCAGCAGCCGGGTAGTGGCGGGGGCCGGGGAGAATGAGCAGTTCTTC.

This chain connects TRBV27 to TRBJ1-2; TRBD1 might be the D (5 bases). The V end was cut by 6 bases, the J end by 5 bases, with 19 bases between. Germline V lookup: CDR1 MNHEY, CDR2 SMNVEV (reference sequence). The CDR3 totals 15 residues. As DNA, the CDR3 is TGTGCCAGCAGGCCGGAATACCAGGGATTATATGGCTACACCTTC. It translates to CASRPEYQGLYGYTF.